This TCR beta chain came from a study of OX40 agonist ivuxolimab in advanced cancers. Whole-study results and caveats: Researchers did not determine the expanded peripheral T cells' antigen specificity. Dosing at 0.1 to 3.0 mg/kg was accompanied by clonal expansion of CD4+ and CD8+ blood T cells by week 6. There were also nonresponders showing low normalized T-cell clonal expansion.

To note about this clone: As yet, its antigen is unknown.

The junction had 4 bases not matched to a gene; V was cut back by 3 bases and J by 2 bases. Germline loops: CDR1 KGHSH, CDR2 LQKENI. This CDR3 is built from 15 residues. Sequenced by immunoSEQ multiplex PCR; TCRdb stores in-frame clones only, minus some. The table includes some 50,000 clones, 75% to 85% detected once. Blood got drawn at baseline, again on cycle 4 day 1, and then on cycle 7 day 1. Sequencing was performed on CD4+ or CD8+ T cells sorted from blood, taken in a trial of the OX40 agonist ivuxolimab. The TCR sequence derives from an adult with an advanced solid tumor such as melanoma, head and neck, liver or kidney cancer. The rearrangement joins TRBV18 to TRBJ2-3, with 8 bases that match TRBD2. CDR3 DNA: TGTGCCAGCTCACCCGGGCGGGGGGTCACAGATACGCAGTATTTT. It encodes CASSPGRGVTDTQYF.